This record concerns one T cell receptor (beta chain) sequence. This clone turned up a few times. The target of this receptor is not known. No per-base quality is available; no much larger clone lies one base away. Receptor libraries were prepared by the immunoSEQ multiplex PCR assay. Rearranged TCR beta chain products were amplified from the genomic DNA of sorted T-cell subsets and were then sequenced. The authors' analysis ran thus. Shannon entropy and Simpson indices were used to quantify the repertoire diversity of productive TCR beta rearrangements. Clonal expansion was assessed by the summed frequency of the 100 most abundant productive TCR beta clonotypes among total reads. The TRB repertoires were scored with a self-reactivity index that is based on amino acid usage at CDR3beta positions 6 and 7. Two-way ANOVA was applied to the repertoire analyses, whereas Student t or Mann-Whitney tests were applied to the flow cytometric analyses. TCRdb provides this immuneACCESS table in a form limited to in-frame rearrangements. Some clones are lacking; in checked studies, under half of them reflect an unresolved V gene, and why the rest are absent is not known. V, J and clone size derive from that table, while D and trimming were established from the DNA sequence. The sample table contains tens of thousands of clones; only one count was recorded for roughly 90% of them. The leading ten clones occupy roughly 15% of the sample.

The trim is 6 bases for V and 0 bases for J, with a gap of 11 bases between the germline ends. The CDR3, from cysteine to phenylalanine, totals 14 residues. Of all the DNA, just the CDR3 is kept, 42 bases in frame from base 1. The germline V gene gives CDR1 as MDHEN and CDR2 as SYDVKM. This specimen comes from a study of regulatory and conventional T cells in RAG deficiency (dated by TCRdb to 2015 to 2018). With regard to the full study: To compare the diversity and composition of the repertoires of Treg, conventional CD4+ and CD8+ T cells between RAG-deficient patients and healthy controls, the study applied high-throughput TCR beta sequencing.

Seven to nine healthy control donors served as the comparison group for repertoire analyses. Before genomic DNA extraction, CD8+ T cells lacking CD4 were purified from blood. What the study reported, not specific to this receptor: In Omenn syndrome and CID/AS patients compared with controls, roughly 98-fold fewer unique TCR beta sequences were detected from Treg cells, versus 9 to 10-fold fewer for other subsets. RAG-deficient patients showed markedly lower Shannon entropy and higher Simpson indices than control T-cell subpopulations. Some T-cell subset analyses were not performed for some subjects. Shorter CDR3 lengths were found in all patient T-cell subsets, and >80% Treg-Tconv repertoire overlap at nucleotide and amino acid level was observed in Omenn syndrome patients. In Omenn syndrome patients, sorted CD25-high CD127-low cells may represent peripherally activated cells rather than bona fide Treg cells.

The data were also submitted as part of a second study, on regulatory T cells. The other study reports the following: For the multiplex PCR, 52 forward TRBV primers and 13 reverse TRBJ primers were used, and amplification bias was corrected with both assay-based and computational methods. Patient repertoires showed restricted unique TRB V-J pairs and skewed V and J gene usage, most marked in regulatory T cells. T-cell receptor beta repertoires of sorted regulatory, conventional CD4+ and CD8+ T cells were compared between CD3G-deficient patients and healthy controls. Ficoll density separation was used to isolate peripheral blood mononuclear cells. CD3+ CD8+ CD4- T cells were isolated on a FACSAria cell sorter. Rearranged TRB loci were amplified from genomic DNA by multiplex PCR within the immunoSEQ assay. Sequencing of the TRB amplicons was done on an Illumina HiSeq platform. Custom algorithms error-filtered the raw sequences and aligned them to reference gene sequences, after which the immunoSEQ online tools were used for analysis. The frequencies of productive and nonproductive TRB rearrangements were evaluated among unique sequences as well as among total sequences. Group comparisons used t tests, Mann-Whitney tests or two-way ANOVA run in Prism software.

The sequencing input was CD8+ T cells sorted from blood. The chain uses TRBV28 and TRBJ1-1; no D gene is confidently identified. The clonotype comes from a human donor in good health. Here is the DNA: TGTGCCAGCAGCCTGAGTACGTTGAACACTGAAGCTTTCTTT. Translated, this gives CASSLSTLNTEAFF.